What follows are 8 T cell receptor beta chains derived from one specimen sequenced in a study of beta chain features in type 1 diabetes. Sequenced material consisted of expressed TCRB transcripts (all of the isolated RNA was reverse transcribed). Here immunoSEQ multiplex PCR was the method, and the copy in TCRdb shows in-frame clones only, minus some. The profile shows around 430,000 clones, 25% to 35% of them singletons. Sequences were obtained from naive CD4+ T cells from blood. The receptors derive from a man younger than 35 in good health.

This clone has only a few counts. The J gene is TRBJ2-5, the V gene TRBV11-1, with 9 bases fitting TRBD2. The ends lost 3 bases at V and 5 bases at J; junction bases unmatched: 7. Germline CDR1 is SGHAT and CDR2 is FQDESV (reference sequence). The CDR3 is 15 amino acids. CDR3 coding DNA: TGTGCCAGCAGCTTCAGTAGCGGGAGAGGGGAGACCCAGTACTTC. It is translated as CASSFSSGRGETQYF.

The J gene is TRBJ2-1, the V gene TRBV29-1; D is unresolved. The CDR3 is 12 amino acids. Looked up from germline, CDR1 is SQVTM and CDR2 is ANQGSEA. V was trimmed by 5 bases and J by 2 bases, leaving 7 bases between them. Here the CDR3 DNA reads TGCAGCGTTACGTCAACCTACAATGAGCAGTTCTTC. Its protein product is CSVTSTYNEQFF.

This chain uses TRBV25-1 with TRBJ2-3, with TRBD2 matching 9 bases. This CDR3 spans 15 amino acids. V shed 6 bases and J 1 base; nucleotides not matched to a gene: 5. The germline CDR1 and CDR2 sequences are MGHDK and SYGVNS. The CDR3 here is CASSPSGARTDTQYF. The CDR3 bases are TGTGCCAGCAGCCCTAGCGGGGCCCGCACAGATACGCAGTATTTT.

The chain combines TRBV4-2 with TRBJ2-1; 11 bases fit TRBD2. This CDR3 region has 16 residues. The V gene's germline CDR1 is LGHNA and CDR2 YNFKEQ. The V gene end was trimmed by 3 bases and the J gene end by 2 bases; junction bases not matched to a gene: 3. CDR3 nucleotide sequence: TGTGCCAGCAGCCATGCGGGACTAGCGGCCTACAATGAGCAGTTCTTC. Its translation is CASSHAGLAAYNEQFF.

The V call is TRBV7-2, the J call TRBJ2-7; D remains unclear. The germline V and J ends were trimmed by 8 bases and 3 bases, with 11 bases remaining between them. Germline assignment: CDR1 SGHTA and CDR2 FQGNSA. This CDR3 has 12 residues. This CDR3 reads CASGLPNYEQYF. The CDR3 nucleotides read TGTGCCAGCGGCCTACCGAACTACGAGCAGTACTTC.

The chain employs TRBV6-5 and TRBJ2-7; D possibly corresponds to TRBD1 (6 bases). The CDR3 sequence is 14 residues long. Germline CDR1 and CDR2: MNHEY and SVGAGI. The V end lost 7 bases, the J end lost 2 bases, and 15 bases lay between the germline ends. This chain's CDR3 is CASNIRQAAYEQYF. CDR3 sequence (DNA): TGTGCCAGCAACATACGACAGGCAGCCTACGAGCAGTACTTC.

This clone was detected a few times. CDR3: CASSVLPRYNEQFF. The CDR3 DNA reads as TGTGCCAGCAGCGTACTACCTAGGTACAATGAGCAGTTCTTC. The chain carries TRBV7-8 and TRBJ2-1; D remains unclear. This CDR3 contains 14 residues. CDR1 and CDR2 (germline): SGHVS, FQNEAQ. V lost 5 bases and J lost 4, with 12 bases in between.

J is TRBJ2-5 and V is TRBV18; unclear D gene. Trimming cost V 6 bases and J 5 bases, with 10 bases left between them. Germline-derived CDR1 and CDR2 are KGHSH and LQKENI. This CDR3 comprises 12 residues. In nucleotides, the CDR3 is TGTGCCAGCTCTAAAGTTGGGGAGACCCAGTACTTC. This sequence encodes CASSKVGETQYF. Filled out from reference TRBV18 and TRBJ2-5, the complete variable domain reads NAGVMQNPRHLVRRRGQEARLRCSPMKGHSHVYWYRQLPEEGLKFMVYLQKENIIDESGMPKERFSAEFPKEGPSILRIQQVVRGDSAAYFCASSKVGETQYFGPGTRLLVL.